This is a list of T cell receptor beta chains from one sample in a study of vaccination effects on CD4 cells after COVID-19. Their cognate antigens are unknown. Produced via immunoSEQ multiplex PCR; TCRdb's table is partial and in-frame only. In the table there are around 36,000 clones, roughly 70% of which are singletons. Sequenced here: CD4+ T cells from PBMCs cultured with SARS-CoV-2 spike peptides, sampled before COVID-19 vaccination. The receptors were sampled from a human donor who received a COVID-19 vaccine. Each CDR3 is given with its conserved first and last residue. A D gene is named only where the DNA matches it firmly. The size of a clone is reported for some rows only, either as once, few or many, or as a class for expanded clones.

d_gene	v_gene	j_gene	abundance	CDR3nt	CDR3aa
-	TRBV6-5	TRBJ2-5	-	TGTGCCAGCAGTTACTCCGGGGGTTGGGGAGAGACCCAGTACTTC	CASSYSGGWGETQYF
-	TRBV6-1	TRBJ2-7	-	TGTGCCAGCAGTGAGAGTCAGGGTCAGGGCGAGCAGTACTTC	CASSESQGQGEQYF
-	TRBV3-1/TRBV3-2	TRBJ1-4	-	TGTGCCAGCAGCCAAGATGTGGGGGGTCGGGGGTTCTATGAAAAACTGTTTTTT	CASSQDVGGRGFYEKLFF
-	TRBV28	TRBJ2-7	-	TGTGCCAGCAGGGACGGGACATCCGAGCAGTACTTC	CASRDGTSEQYF
-	TRBV19	TRBJ1-5	-	TGTGCCAGTAGAGAGTCCGGGGGAGGGAGTCAGCCCCAGCATTTT	CASRESGGGSQPQHF
-	TRBV11-1	TRBJ2-5	-	TGTGCCAGCAGCCCAAGATTAGCGGCGCAAGAGACCCAGTACTTC	CASSPRLAAQETQYF
-	TRBV19	TRBJ1-5	few	TGTGCCAGTAGTATTTTTCGGGAGGCCCAGCATTTT	CASSIFREAQHF
TRBD2	TRBV25-1	TRBJ2-1	-	TGTGCCAGCAGTGATGTTGCCAGCGGGGGGTACAATGAGCAGTTCTTC	CASSDVASGGYNEQFF
-	TRBV4-1	TRBJ1-1	-	TGCGCCAGCAGCCAAGATGAGTTAGGGCCGAACACTGAAGCTTTCTTT	CASSQDELGPNTEAFF
-	TRBV4-3	TRBJ1-5	-	TGCGCCAGCAGCCAAGTTGCAGGTTCGGGACAGCCCCAGCATTTT	CASSQVAGSGQPQHF
-	TRBV7-6	TRBJ2-1	-	TGTGCCAGCAGCTCCCTTCGGGGTGAGCAGTTCTTC	CASSSLRGEQFF
-	TRBV19	TRBJ1-2	-	TGTGCCAGTAGTATAAAACAGAGCTCCTATGGCTACACCTTC	CASSIKQSSYGYTF
-	TRBV9	TRBJ2-7	-	TGTGCCAGCACCTCAGGGGCGCAGGGCTACGAGCAGTACTTC	CASTSGAQGYEQYF
TRBD1	TRBV5-4	TRBJ1-2	once	TGTGCCAGCAGCTTGGAGGGGGCGCGGAGCTATGGCTACACCTTC	CASSLEGARSYGYTF
-	TRBV7-9	TRBJ1-6	few	TGTGCCAGCAGCTTAGACAGCTCCTATAATTCACCCCTCCACTTT	CASSLDSSYNSPLHF
TRBD1	TRBV7-2	TRBJ1-6	-	TGTGCCAGCAGCTCGACAGGGGAGTTTTCCTATAATTCACCCCTCCACTTT	CASSSTGEFSYNSPLHF